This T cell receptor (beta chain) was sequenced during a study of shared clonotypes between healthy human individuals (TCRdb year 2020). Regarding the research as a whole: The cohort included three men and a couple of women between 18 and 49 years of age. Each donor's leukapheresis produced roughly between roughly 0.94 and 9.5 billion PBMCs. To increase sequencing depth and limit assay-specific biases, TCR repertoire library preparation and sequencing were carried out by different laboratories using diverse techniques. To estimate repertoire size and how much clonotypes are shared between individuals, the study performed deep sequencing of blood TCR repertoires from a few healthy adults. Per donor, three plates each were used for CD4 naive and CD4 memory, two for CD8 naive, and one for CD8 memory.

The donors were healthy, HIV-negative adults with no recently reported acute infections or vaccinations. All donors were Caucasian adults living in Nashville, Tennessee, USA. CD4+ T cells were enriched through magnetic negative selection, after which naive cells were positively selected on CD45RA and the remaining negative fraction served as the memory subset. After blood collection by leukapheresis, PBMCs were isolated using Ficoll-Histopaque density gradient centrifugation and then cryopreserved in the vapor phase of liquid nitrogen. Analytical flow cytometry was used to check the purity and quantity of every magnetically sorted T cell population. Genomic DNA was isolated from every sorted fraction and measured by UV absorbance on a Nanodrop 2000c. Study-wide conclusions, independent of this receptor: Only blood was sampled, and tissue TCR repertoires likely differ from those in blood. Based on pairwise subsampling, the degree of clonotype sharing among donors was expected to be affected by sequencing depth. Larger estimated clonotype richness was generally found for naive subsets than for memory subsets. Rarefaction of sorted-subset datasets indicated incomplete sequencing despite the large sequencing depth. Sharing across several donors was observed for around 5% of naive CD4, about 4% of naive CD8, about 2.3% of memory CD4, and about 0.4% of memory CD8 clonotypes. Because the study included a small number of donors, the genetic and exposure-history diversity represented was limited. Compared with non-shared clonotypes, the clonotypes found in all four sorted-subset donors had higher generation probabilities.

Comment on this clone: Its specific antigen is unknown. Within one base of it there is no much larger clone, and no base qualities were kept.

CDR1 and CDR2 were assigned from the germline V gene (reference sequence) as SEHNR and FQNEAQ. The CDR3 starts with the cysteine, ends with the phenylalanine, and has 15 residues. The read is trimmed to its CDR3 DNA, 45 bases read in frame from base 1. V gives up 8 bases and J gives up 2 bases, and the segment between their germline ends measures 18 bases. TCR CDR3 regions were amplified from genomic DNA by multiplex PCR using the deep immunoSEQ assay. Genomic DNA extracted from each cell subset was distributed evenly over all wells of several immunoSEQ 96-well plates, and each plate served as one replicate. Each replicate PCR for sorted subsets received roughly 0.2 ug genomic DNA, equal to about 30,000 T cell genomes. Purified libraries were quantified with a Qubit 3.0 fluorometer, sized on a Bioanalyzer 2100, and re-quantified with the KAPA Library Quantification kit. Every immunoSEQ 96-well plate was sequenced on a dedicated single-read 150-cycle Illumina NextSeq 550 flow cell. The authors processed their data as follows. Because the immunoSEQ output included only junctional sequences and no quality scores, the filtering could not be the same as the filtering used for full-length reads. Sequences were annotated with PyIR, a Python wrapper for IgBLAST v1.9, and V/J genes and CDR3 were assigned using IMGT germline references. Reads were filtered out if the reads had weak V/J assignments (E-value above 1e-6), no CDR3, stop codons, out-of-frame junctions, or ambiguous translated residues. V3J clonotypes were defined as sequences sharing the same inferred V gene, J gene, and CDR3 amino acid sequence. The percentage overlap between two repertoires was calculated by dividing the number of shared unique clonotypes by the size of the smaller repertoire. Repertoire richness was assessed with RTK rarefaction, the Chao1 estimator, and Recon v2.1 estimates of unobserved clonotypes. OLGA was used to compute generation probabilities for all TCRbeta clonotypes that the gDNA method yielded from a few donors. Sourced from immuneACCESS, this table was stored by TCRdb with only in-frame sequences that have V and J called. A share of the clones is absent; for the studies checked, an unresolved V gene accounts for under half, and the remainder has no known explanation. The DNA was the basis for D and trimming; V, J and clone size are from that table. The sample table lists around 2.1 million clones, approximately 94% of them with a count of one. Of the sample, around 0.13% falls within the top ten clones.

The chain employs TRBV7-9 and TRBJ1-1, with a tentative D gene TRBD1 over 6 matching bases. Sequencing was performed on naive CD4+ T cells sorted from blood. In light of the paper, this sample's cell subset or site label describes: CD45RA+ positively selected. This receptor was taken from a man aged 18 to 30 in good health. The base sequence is TGTGCCAGCTCGCCGAGGGAGGGGGATAACACTGAAGCTTTCTTT. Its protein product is CASSPREGDNTEAFF.